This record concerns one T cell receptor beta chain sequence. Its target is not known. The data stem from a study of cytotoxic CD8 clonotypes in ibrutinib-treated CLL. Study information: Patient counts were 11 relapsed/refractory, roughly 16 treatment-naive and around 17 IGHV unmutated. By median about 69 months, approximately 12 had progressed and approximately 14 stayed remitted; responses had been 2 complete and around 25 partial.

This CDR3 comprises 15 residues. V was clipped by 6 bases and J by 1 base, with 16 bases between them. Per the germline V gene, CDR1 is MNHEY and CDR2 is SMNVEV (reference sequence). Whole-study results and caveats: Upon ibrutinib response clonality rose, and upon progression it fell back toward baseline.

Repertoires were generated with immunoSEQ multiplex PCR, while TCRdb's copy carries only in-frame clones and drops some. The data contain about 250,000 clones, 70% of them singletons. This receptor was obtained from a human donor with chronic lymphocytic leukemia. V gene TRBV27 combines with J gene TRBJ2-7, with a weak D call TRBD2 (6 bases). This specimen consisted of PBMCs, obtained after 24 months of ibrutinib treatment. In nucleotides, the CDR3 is TGTGCCAGCAGGAGGGGACTTCTCCTTTCCTACGAGCAGTACTTC. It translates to CASRRGLLLSYEQYF.